This entry lists 8 T cell receptor beta chains sequenced from one sample in a study of monozygotic twins with inflammatory bowel disease. With the 5' RACE reads reprocessed, TCRdb shows one record per CDR3 protein and no DNA. In total, the table holds 150,000 to 200,000 distinct CDR3 sequences. Sequenced sample: blood. These receptors originate from a human donor with ulcerative colitis or Crohn's disease, or a healthy co-twin of an affected twin (not recorded which).

This chain joins TRBV4-3 and TRBJ1-6. Germline assignment: CDR1 LGHNA and CDR2 YSLEER. The CDR3 sequence is 15 residues long. CDR3 loop: CASSQDGGYNSPLHF.

The CDR3 protein is CASSQEWGFGANVLTF. This chain joins TRBV14 and TRBJ2-6; with no DNA, the TCRdb D assignment of TRBD1 cannot be verified. There are 16 residues in the CDR3. Germline V gene sequence: CDR1 SGHDN, CDR2 FVKESK.

The V and J genes are TRBV5-1 and TRBJ2-1; TCRdb gives TRBD2 as the D gene, but with no DNA this cannot be confirmed. CDR1 and CDR2 from the germline V gene are SGHRS and YFSETQ. This CDR3 is built from 14 residues. The CDR3 protein is CASRGTRSYNEQFF.

The chain joins TRBV24-1 to TRBJ2-3. The CDR3 has 14 amino acids. Germline V lookup: CDR1 KGHDR, CDR2 SFDVKD. The CDR3 is CATSDPLATDTQYF.

The V and J genes are TRBV29-1 and TRBJ1-1; the TCRdb D gene call, TRBD1, has no DNA to confirm it. Germline values: CDR1 SQVTM, CDR2 ANQGSEA. The CDR3 is 13 residues long. CDR3: CSALGQLNTEAFF.

V and J are TRBV11-2 and TRBJ1-2; with no DNA, the TCRdb D assignment of TRBD1 cannot be verified. Germline V gene lookup returns CDR1 SGHAT and CDR2 FQNNGV. This CDR3 has 14 residues. This CDR3 reads CASSLGQNNYGYTF.

The chain employs TRBV29-1 and TRBJ1-2. Germline V CDR1 and CDR2: SQVTM, ANQGSEA. The CDR3 has 12 amino acids. The CDR3 reads CSVDPENYGYTF.

This chain uses TRBV7-9 with TRBJ1-5; with no DNA, the TCRdb D assignment of TRBD1 cannot be verified. From germline, CDR1 is SEHNR and CDR2 FQNEAQ (reference sequence). The CDR3 has 15 amino acids. CDR3 region: CASSSKGGGNQPQHF.